This T cell receptor (beta chain) derives from a study of regulatory T cells in long-lasting Graves disease. Study as a whole: It was over 5 years of antithyroid drugs, with positive TSH receptor antibodies, that meant persistent Graves' disease. General observations from the study: Only peripheral blood was studied, not thyroid tissue. New patients shared fewer public clonotypes (approximately 970) than persistent patients did (around 2,700). Persistent disease was characterized by preferential usage of TRBV28, TRBJ1-2 and TRBJ2-5.

V gave up 6 bases and J gave up 2 bases; unmatched junction bases: 3. Germline V CDR1 and CDR2: ENHRY, SYGVKD. The CDR3 totals 14 residues. This clonotype was detected a few times. Its antigen is as yet unknown. The time point denotes: persistent/refractory GD, antithyroid drugs over 5 years with positive TRAb. Generation of the TCR library employed RNA extracted from PBMCs. Arm-PCR of CDR3 regions with iRepertoire HTBI primers generated TCR beta libraries. TCRdb itself ran the multiplex PCR reads through MiXCR, one entry per CDR3 protein. Among some 420,000 distinct CDR3 sequences listed, about 20% were seen once.

Sample: peripheral blood mononuclear cells (PBMCs), taken when the disease was refractory, from a patient treated with antithyroid drugs. The chain uses TRBV10-3 and TRBJ2-2; 7 bases are shared with TRBD2. The receptor was isolated from a female donor with Graves disease. The CDR3 spells CAIRAGPNTGELFF. CDR3 nucleotide sequence: TGTGCCATCAGAGCGGGACCCAACACCGGGGAGCTGTTTTTT.